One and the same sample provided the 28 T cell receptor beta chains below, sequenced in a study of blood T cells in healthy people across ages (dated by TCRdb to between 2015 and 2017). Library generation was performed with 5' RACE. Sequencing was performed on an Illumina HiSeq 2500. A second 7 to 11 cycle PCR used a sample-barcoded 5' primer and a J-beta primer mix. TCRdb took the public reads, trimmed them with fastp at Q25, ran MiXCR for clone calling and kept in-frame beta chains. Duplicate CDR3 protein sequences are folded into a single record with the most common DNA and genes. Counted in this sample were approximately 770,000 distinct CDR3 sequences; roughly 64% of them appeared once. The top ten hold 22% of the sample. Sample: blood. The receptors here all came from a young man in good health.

The CDR3 region is CASSFGRLGIPETQYF. DNA of the CDR3: TGTGCCAGCAGTTTTGGCAGGCTAGGTATTCCGGAGACCCAGTACTTC. The rearrangement joins TRBV12-3 or TRBV12-4 to TRBJ2-5; no firm D call. The length of the CDR3 is 16 residues. V was cut by 3 bases and J by 5 bases, with 19 bases left in between.

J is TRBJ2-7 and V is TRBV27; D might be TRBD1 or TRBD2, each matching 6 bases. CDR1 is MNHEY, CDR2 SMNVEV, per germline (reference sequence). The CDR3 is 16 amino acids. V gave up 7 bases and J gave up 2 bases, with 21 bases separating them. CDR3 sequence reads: CASTNLGAGEAYEQYF. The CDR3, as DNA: TGTGCCAGCACCAACCTGGGGGCAGGGGAGGCCTACGAGCAGTACTTC.

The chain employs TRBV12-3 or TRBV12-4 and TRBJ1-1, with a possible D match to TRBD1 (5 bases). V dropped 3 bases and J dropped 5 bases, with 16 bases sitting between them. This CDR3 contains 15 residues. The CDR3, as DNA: TGTGCCAGCAGTTTCGGACGGCCAAGGGGAACTGAAGCTTTCTTT. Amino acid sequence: CASSFGRPRGTEAFF.

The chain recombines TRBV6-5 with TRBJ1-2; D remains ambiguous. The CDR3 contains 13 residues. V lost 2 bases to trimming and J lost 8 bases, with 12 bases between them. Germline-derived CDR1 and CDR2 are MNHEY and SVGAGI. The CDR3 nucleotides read TGTGCCAGCAGTTACGGACGGAAAGGGGGCTACACCTTC. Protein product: CASSYGRKGGYTF.

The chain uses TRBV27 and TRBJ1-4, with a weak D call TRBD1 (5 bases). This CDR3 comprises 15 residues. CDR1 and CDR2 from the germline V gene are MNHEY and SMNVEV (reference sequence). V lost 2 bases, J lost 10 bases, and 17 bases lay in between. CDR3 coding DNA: TGTGCCAGCAGTTTACTGGGGCTGGGGAGCGGAAAACTGTTTTTT. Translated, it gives CASSLLGLGSGKLFF.

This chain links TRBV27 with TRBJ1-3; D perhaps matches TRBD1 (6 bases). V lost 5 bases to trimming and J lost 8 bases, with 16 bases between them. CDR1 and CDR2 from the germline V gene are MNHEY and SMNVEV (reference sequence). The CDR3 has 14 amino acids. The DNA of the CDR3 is TGTGCCAGCAGTGGAACAGGGTGGGGAGACACCATATATTTT. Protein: CASSGTGWGDTIYF.

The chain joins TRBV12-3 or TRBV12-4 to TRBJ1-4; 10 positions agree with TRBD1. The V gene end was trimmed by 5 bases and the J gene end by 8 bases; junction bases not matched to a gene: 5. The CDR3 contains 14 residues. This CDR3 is CASSQGQGREKLFF. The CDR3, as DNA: TGTGCCAGCAGTCAGGGACAGGGGCGGGAAAAACTGTTTTTT.

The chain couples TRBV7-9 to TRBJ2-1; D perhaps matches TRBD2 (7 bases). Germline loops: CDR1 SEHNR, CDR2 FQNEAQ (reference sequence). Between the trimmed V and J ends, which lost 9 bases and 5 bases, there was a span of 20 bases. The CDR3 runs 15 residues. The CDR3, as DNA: TGTGCCAGTAATTCGGGGGGCGGAAAAAACAATGAGCAGTTCTTC. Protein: CASNSGGGKNNEQFF.

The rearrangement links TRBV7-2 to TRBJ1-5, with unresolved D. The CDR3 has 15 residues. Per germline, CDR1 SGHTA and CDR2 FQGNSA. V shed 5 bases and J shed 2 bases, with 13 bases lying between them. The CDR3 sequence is CASSVNSGGNQPQHF. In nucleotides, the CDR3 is TGTGCCAGCAGCGTTAACAGCGGGGGCAATCAGCCCCAGCATTTT.

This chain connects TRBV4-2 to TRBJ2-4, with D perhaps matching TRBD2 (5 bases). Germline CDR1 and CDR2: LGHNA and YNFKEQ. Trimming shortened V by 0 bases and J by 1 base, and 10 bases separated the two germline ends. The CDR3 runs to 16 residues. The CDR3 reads CASSQDLRGAKNIQYF. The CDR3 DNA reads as TGTGCCAGCAGCCAAGATCTCCGCGGGGCCAAAAACATTCAGTACTTC.

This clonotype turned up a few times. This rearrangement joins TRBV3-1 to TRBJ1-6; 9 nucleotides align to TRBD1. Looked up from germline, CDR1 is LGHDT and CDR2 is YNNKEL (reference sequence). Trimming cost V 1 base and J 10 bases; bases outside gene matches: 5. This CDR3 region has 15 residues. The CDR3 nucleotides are TGTGCCAGCAGCCAAGTCGGGACAGGGAACTCACCCCTCCACTTT. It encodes CASSQVGTGNSPLHF.

The CDR3 protein is CASWAGGASYEQYF. CDR3 bases: TGTGCCAGCTGGGCGGGGGGAGCCTCCTACGAGCAGTACTTC. The J gene is TRBJ2-7, the V gene TRBV25-1; 8 nucleotides match TRBD2. Per the germline V gene, CDR1 is MGHDK and CDR2 is SYGVNS. J was trimmed by 0 bases and V by 8 bases; bases with no gene match: 6. CDR3 length: 14 amino acids.

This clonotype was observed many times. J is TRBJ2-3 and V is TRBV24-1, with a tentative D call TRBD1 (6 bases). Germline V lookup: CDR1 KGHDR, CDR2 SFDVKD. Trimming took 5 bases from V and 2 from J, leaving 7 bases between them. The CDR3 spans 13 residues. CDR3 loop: CATSGDNTDTQYF. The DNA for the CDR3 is TGTGCCACCAGTGGGGACAACACAGATACGCAGTATTTT.

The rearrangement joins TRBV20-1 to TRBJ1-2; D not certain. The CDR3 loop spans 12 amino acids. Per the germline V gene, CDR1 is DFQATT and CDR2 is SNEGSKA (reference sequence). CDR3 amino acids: CRGSGAGHGYTF. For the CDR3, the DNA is TGCAGGGGGTCGGGAGCCGGACATGGCTACACCTTC.

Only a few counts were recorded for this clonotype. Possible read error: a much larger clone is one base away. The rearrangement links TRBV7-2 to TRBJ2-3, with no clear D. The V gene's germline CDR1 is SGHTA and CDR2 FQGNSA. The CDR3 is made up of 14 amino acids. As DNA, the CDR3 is TGTGCCAGCAGCGTAGCACTTGGCGTCAATACGCAGTATTTT. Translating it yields CASSVALGVNTQYF.

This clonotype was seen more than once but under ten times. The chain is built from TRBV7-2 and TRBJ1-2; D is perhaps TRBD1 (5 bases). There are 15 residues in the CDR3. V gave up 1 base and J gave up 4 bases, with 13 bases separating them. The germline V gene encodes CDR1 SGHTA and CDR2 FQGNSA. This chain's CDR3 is CASSLVGGEAYGYTF. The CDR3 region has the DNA TGTGCCAGCAGCTTAGTGGGAGGGGAGGCCTATGGCTACACCTTC.

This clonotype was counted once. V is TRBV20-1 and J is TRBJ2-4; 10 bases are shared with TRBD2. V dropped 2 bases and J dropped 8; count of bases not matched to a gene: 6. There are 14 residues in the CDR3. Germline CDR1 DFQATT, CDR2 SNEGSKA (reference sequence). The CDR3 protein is CSARRLAGDDIQYF. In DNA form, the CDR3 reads TGCAGTGCTAGAAGGCTAGCGGGAGATGACATTCAGTACTTC.

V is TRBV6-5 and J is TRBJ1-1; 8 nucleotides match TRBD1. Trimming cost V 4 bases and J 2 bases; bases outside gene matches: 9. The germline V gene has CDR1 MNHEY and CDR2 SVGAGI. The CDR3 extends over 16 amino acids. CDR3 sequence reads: CASSSFAGGENTEAFF. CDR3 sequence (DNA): TGTGCCAGCAGTTCTTTTGCAGGGGGCGAAAACACTGAAGCTTTCTTT.

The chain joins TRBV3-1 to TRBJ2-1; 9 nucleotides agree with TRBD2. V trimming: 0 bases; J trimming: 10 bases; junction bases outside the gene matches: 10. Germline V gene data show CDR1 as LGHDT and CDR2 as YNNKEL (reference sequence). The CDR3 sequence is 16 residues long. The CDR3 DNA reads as TGTGCCAGCAGCCAAGATTTTCCGGAAGCGGGAGGAGAGCAGTTCTTC. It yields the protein CASSQDFPEAGGEQFF.

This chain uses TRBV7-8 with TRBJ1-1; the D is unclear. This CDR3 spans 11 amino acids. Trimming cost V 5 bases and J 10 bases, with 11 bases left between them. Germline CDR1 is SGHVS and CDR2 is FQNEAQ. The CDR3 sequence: CASSPVSRAFF. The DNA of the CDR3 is TGTGCCAGCAGCCCCGTTTCCAGAGCTTTCTTT. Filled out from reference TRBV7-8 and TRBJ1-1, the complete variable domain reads GAGVSQSPRYKVAKRGQDVALRCDPISGHVSLFWYQQALGQGPEFLTYFQNEAQLDKSGLPSDRFFAERPEGSVSTLKIQRTQQEDSAVYLCASSPVSRAFFGQGTRLTVV.

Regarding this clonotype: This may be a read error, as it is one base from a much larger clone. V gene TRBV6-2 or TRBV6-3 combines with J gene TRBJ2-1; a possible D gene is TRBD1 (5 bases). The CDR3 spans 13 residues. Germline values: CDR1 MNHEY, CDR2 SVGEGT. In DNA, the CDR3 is TGTGCCGGCAGTCGACAGCTTTACAATGAGCAGTTCTTC. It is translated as CAGSRQLYNEQFF.

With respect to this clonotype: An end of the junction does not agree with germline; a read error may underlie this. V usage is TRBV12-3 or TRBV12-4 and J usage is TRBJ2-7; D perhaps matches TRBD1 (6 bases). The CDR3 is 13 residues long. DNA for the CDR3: TGTGCCAGCATTTTAGGCAGGGGCGACGAGCAGTACTTC. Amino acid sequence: CASILGRGDEQYF.

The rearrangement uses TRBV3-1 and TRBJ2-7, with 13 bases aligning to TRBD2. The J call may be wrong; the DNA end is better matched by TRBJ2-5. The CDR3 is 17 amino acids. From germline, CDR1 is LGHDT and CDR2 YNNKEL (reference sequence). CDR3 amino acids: CASSPTRLAGGAETQYF. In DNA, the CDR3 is TGTGCCAGCAGCCCGACACGACTAGCGGGGGGCGCAGAGACCCAGTACTTC.

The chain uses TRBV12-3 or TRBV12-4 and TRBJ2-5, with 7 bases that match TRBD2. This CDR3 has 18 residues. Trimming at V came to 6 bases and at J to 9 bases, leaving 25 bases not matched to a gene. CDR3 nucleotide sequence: TGTGCCAGCAGGTCCTCCGCGGGGGTCCGGGGCGTCATGGCAGCCCAGTACTTC. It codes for CASRSSAGVRGVMAAQYF.

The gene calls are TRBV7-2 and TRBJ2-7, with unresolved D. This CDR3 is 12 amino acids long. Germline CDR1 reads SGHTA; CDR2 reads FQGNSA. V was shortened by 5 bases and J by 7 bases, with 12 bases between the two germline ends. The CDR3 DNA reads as TGTGCCAGCAGCCGCTTAACCTGGGAGCAGTACTTC. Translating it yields CASSRLTWEQYF.

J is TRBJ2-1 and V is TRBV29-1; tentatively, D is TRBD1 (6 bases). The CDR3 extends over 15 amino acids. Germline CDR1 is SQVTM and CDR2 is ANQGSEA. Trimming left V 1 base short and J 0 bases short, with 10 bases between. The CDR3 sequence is CSVEGDMSSYNEQFF. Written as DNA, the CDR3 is TGCAGCGTTGAAGGGGACATGAGCTCCTACAATGAGCAGTTCTTC.

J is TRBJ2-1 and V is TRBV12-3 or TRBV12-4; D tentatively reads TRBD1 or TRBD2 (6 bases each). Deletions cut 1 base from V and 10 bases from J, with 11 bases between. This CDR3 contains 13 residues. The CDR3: CASSLGLGGEQFF. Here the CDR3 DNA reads TGTGCCAGCAGTTTAGGACTAGGGGGGGAGCAGTTCTTC.

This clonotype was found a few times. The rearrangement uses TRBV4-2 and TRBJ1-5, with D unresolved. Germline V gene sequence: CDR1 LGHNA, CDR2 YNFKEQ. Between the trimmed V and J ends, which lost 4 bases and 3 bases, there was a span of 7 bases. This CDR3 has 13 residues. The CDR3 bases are TGTGCCAGCAGCCGTCAGATCAATCAGCCCCAGCATTTT. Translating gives CASSRQINQPQHF.